Reported below is one TCR beta chain. The sample has other DNA sequences that encode this CDR3 too. The sample originates from a study of shared clonotypes between healthy human individuals. Using immunoSEQ multiplex PCR, the repertoire was profiled, and TCRdb retains in-frame clones only, with some absent. This sample yields over a million clones, of which approximately 78% are seen a single time; under 0.6% belongs to the top ten. The length of the CDR3 is 11 residues. The germline V gene has CDR1 DFQATT and CDR2 SNEGSKA (reference sequence). Sample: memory CD4+ T cells from PBMCs. The subset here: CD45RA-negative fraction. This sequence originates from a man younger than 35 in good health. Some clones in this sample may be carry-over from other donors' samples. The chain has TRBV20-1 and TRBJ1-1; no firm D call. The CDR3 DNA reads TGCACCGGTCTACGGAACACTGAAGCTTTCTTT. This gives the protein CTGLRNTEAFF.